The 14 T cell receptor beta chains reported below all come from one sample, sequenced in a study of blood T cell repertoires in COVID-19. Repertoires were generated with immunoSEQ multiplex PCR, while TCRdb's copy carries only in-frame clones and drops some. The sample contains a few hundred thousand clones, roughly 86% of which appear only once. The sample taken for sequencing was peripheral blood. The receptors stem from a woman aged 60-75 years with COVID-19, enrolled during active disease.

This chain links TRBV30 with TRBJ1-4; 7 bases are shared with TRBD1. This CDR3 is built from 14 residues. Germline CDR1 GTSNPN, CDR2 SVGIG (reference sequence). J gave up 7 bases and V 2 bases, and 7 bases lay outside the gene matches. CDR3 DNA: TGTGCCTGGAGTCCCCGCACAGGGGCTGAAAAACTGTTTTTT. This sequence encodes CAWSPRTGAEKLFF.

This clone was recorded only once. CDR3 protein: CASSNQGSNQPQHF. The CDR3 nucleotides are TGTGCCAGTAGTAACCAGGGTAGCAATCAGCCCCAGCATTTT. This chain links TRBV19 with TRBJ1-5, with a weak D call TRBD1 (5 bases). CDR3 length: 14 residues. V was trimmed by 4 bases and J by 0 bases, leaving 7 bases between them. Germline V gene sequence: CDR1 LNHDA, CDR2 SQIVND (reference sequence).

The rearrangement uses TRBV18 and TRBJ1-4; the D gene is possibly TRBD1 (5 bases). With 0 bases removed from V and 0 bases from J, the gap between germline ends came to 8 bases. Looked up from germline, CDR1 is KGHSH and CDR2 is LQKENI. The CDR3 runs 16 residues. As DNA, the CDR3 is TGTGCCAGCTCACCACCCGACAGACCAACTAATGAAAAACTGTTTTTT. Translation: CASSPPDRPTNEKLFF.

The rearrangement uses TRBV6-5 and TRBJ1-1; tentative D call: TRBD1 (5 bases). CDR1 and CDR2 (germline): MNHEY, SVGAGI. The V end lost 2 bases, the J end lost 5 bases, and 18 bases lay between the germline ends. This CDR3 contains 16 residues. The CDR3 coding sequence is TGTGCCAGCAGTTACGGATTGTCGCTACGGGGGACTGAAGCTTTCTTT. Amino acids: CASSYGLSLRGTEAFF.

The chain uses TRBV18 and TRBJ1-1; 7 bases align to TRBD1. V was pared by 3 bases and J by 0 bases, with 13 bases of the junction left unmatched. The CDR3 extends over 18 amino acids. Germline V CDR1 and CDR2: KGHSH, LQKENI. As DNA, the CDR3 is TGTGCCAGCTCACCCGTGACAGGGTTGGGGGAGATGAACACTGAAGCTTTCTTT. Protein sequence: CASSPVTGLGEMNTEAFF.

This clone was observed a single time. V gene TRBV5-4 combines with J gene TRBJ1-2; TRBD1 agrees at 7 bases. Germline-derived CDR1 and CDR2 are SGHNT and YYREEE (reference sequence). V lost 4 bases to trimming and J lost 0 bases; unmatched junction nucleotides: 3. The CDR3 is 14 residues long. This CDR3 is CASSLGTANYGYTF. CDR3 sequence (DNA): TGTGCCAGCAGCCTAGGGACAGCTAACTATGGCTACACCTTC.

The chain is built from TRBV7-3 and TRBJ2-1, with D perhaps matching TRBD2 (7 bases). Germline CDR1 SGHTA, CDR2 FQGTGA. The germline V and J ends were trimmed by 7 bases and 9 bases, with 19 bases remaining between them. The CDR3 runs 14 residues. CDR3 sequence (DNA): TGTGCCAGCACTCCGGGGGGCTCACGCGGTGAGCAGTTCTTC. It translates to CASTPGGSRGEQFF.

This rearrangement joins TRBV19 to TRBJ1-2; D ambiguous. The V gene's germline CDR1 is LNHDA and CDR2 SQIVND (reference sequence). Trimming left V 7 bases short and J 7 bases short, with 13 bases between. The CDR3 length is 12 residues. The CDR3 protein is CASKSPRPGYTF. The CDR3, as DNA: TGTGCCAGTAAGAGTCCGCGGCCTGGCTACACCTTC.

The rearrangement uses TRBV5-1 and TRBJ2-5; the D gene is possibly TRBD2 (5 bases). From germline, CDR1 is SGHRS and CDR2 YFSETQ. Trimming cost V 0 bases and J 5 bases, with 17 bases left between them. The CDR3 is 16 amino acids. Here the CDR3 reads CASSLELLVGGETQYF. In nucleotides, the CDR3 is TGCGCCAGCAGCTTGGAGTTACTCGTGGGCGGGGAGACCCAGTACTTC.

This clone is a singleton in its sample. The rearrangement links TRBV5-1 to TRBJ1-5; D is unresolved. CDR3 size: 15 residues. V lost 3 bases to trimming and J lost 0 bases, with 10 bases between them. Germline V gene lookup returns CDR1 SGHRS and CDR2 YFSETQ. The CDR3 sequence is CASSSLPDSNQPQHF. CDR3 sequence (DNA): TGCGCCAGCAGCTCGCTACCCGATAGCAATCAGCCCCAGCATTTT.

This rearrangement joins TRBV5-1 to TRBJ2-7; 10 bases are a match to TRBD1. V was clipped by 0 bases and J by 7 bases; unmatched bases: 1. The CDR3 spans 13 residues. Per germline, CDR1 SGHRS and CDR2 YFSETQ. CDR3 protein: CASSLGTGGEQYF. In nucleotides, the CDR3 is TGCGCCAGCAGCTTGGGGACAGGGGGAGAGCAGTACTTC.

J is TRBJ1-1 and V is TRBV7-2; perhaps TRBD1 as D (5 bases). Trimming left V 6 bases short and J 12 bases short, with 17 bases between. Germline V gene lookup returns CDR1 SGHTA and CDR2 FQGNSA. The CDR3 extends over 12 amino acids. Here the CDR3 DNA reads TGTGCCAGCAGGCCCCTGAGGGGCGGGACTTTCTTT. Its translation: CASRPLRGGTFF. The variable domain in full, completed from reference TRBV7-2 and TRBJ1-1, reads GAGVSQSPSNKVTEKGKDVELRCDPISGHTALYWYRQSLGQGLEFLIYFQGNSAPDKSGLPSDRFSAERTGGSVSTLTIQRTQQEDSAVYLCASRPLRGGTFFGQGTRLTVV.

This chain connects TRBV11-2 to TRBJ2-1, with 7 bases identical to TRBD1. In germline, CDR1 is SGHAT, CDR2 FQNNGV. The CDR3 runs to 16 residues. Trimming at V came to 5 bases and at J to 5 bases, leaving 12 bases not matched to a gene. The CDR3 DNA reads TGTGCCAGCAGCACCGATCGCAGGGGGTGGGACAATGAGCAGTTCTTC. This sequence encodes CASSTDRRGWDNEQFF.

The chain joins TRBV19 to TRBJ2-2, with TRBD2 matching 11 bases. The CDR3 runs 14 residues. With 9 bases clipped from V and 5 bases from J, the junction kept 5 bases outside the gene matches. The germline gives CDR1 LNHDA, CDR2 SQIVND (reference sequence). CDR3 nucleotides: TGTGCCAGGCTCGGGACTAGCGGTACCGGGGAGCTGTTTTTT. Translated: CARLGTSGTGELFF.